Listed here are 14 T cell receptor beta chains from one sample, sequenced in a study of shared clonotypes between healthy human individuals. Data came from immunoSEQ multiplex PCR; TCRdb stores just in-frame clones and leaves some out. The repertoire has about 2 million clones, about 95% of them found once; the top ten carry 1.2%. Naive CD8 isolation took CD45RO-negative cells positively selected for CCR7 and excluded terminally differentiated effector memory CD45RA+ cells. Material for sequencing was naive CD8+ T cells sorted from blood. All receptors derive from a man between 18 and 29 years old in good health.

V gene TRBV6-1 combines with J gene TRBJ1-4, with D maybe TRBD1 (6 bases). The V gene lost 7 bases and the J gene lost 7 bases, with 19 bases spanning the gap. From germline, CDR1 is MNHNS and CDR2 SASEGT. The CDR3 contains 15 residues. CDR3 sequence: CASTRLHRVGEKLFF. The CDR3, as DNA: TGTGCCAGCACCCGACTCCACAGGGTCGGTGAAAAACTGTTTTTT.

The CDR3 DNA follows: TGTGCCAGCAGCCAAACACAGGGCAACGAGCAGTACTTC. It codes for CASSQTQGNEQYF. The J gene is TRBJ2-7, the V gene TRBV7-9, with D tentatively TRBD1 (6 bases). V lost 5 bases to trimming and J lost 5 bases, with 13 bases between them. The germline gives CDR1 SEHNR, CDR2 FQNEAQ (reference sequence). The CDR3 consists of 13 residues.

The chain is built from TRBV11-3 and TRBJ2-2; 13 nucleotides match TRBD2. After removal of 4 bases from V and 7 bases from J, the junction contained 6 bases not matched to a gene. The CDR3 extends over 16 amino acids. CDR1 SGHNT and CDR2 YENEEA come from the germline V gene. CDR3 DNA sequence: TGTGCCAGCAGCTCGGGACTAGCGGGGCCGAACGGGGAGCTGTTTTTT. Translation: CASSSGLAGPNGELFF.

Remarks on this clone: One junction end does not reproduce the germline sequence, and a read error may be involved. The chain links TRBV7-7 to TRBJ1-6; no clear D. The CDR3 extends over 17 amino acids. Germline V CDR1 and CDR2: SSHAT, FNYEAQ (reference sequence). CDR3 nucleotides: TGTGCTAGCAGCCATAGCGGAGGGTTCTCCTATAATTCACCCCTCCACTTT. Its protein is CASSHSGGFSYNSPLHF.

In nucleotides, the CDR3 is TGTGCCAGCAGCAGGGGACCATACGAGCAGTACTTC. This encodes CASSRGPYEQYF. V usage is TRBV11-1 and J usage is TRBJ2-7, with D perhaps given as TRBD1 or TRBD2 (5 bases each). The CDR3 spans 12 residues. Germline V gene sequence: CDR1 SGHAT, CDR2 FQDESV (reference sequence). Trimming removed 5 bases at V and 4 bases at J, with 9 bases between.

This chain links TRBV9 with TRBJ2-1; possibly TRBD2 for D (6 bases). This CDR3 is built from 14 residues. CDR1 SGDLS and CDR2 YYNGEE come from the germline V gene. V lost 0 bases to trimming and J lost 8 bases, with 12 bases between them. The CDR3 sequence: CASSVVWRGDEQFF. DNA for the CDR3: TGTGCCAGCAGCGTAGTGTGGCGGGGAGATGAGCAGTTCTTC. Full variable domain (remainder filled in from reference TRBV9 and TRBJ2-1): DSGVTQTPKHLITATGQRVTLRCSPRSGDLSVYWYQQSLDQGLQFLIQYYNGEERAKGNILERFSAQQFPDLHSELNLSSLELGDSALYFCASSVVWRGDEQFFGPGTRLTVL.

The chain employs TRBV2 and TRBJ2-1, with D unresolved. The V gene's germline CDR1 is SNHLY and CDR2 FYNNEI. The CDR3 runs 12 residues. Trimming took off 6 bases at V and 5 bases at J, with 8 bases between the two ends. CDR3 amino acids: CASRRFNNEQFF. DNA of the CDR3: TGTGCCAGCAGGCGTTTCAACAATGAGCAGTTCTTC.

V usage is TRBV19 and J usage is TRBJ2-7, with 8 bases lining up with TRBD1. The CDR3 consists of 14 residues. Looked up from germline, CDR1 is LNHDA and CDR2 is SQIVND (reference sequence). Trimming at V came to 6 bases and at J to 2 bases, leaving 6 bases not matched to a gene. CDR3 protein: CASSLTGATYEQYF. CDR3 sequence (DNA): TGTGCCAGTAGCCTGACAGGGGCCACCTACGAGCAGTACTTC.

This chain connects TRBV11-3 to TRBJ2-2, with TRBD2 identical over 8 bases. V was pared by 5 bases and J by 3 bases, with 5 bases of the junction left unmatched. Germline-derived CDR1 and CDR2 are SGHNT and YENEEA. The CDR3 totals 15 residues. CDR3 sequence reads: CASSREGGDTGELFF. The CDR3 DNA is TGTGCCAGCAGCCGGGAGGGTGGAGACACCGGGGAGCTGTTTTTT.

V usage is TRBV4-1 and J usage is TRBJ2-5; D might be TRBD1 (5 bases). Germline V lookup: CDR1 MGHRA, CDR2 YSYEKL. The V end lost 3 bases, the J end lost 4 bases, and 18 bases lay between the germline ends. This CDR3 contains 16 residues. CDR3 amino acids: CASSHVTGLGGETQYF. CDR3 nucleotides: TGCGCCAGCAGCCACGTAACAGGCCTGGGCGGAGAGACCCAGTACTTC.

The J gene is TRBJ1-2, the V gene TRBV28; the D is unclear. CDR3 length: 13 amino acids. V was trimmed by 6 bases and J by 4 bases, leaving 12 bases between them. From germline, CDR1 is MDHEN and CDR2 SYDVKM. DNA of the CDR3: TGTGCCAGCAGGTCCGGGAACACCTATGGCTACACCTTC. Its protein is CASRSGNTYGYTF.

This chain connects TRBV27 to TRBJ2-7; TRBD1 aligns across 10 bases. The ends lost 4 bases at V and 2 bases at J; junction bases unmatched: 2. CDR1 is MNHEY, CDR2 SMNVEV, per germline (reference sequence). The CDR3 runs to 14 residues. The CDR3, as DNA: TGTGCCAGCAGTTGGGACAGGGGCCCCTACGAGCAGTACTTC. This gives the protein CASSWDRGPYEQYF.

The chain carries TRBV9 and TRBJ2-7; TRBD2 agrees at 7 bases. V was clipped by 3 bases and J by 5 bases; unmatched bases: 8. CDR1 SGDLS and CDR2 YYNGEE come from the germline V gene. This CDR3 has 14 amino acids. The CDR3 coding sequence is TGTGCCAGCAGCGCCGGGGGGACTTTGGACGAGCAGTACTTC. As protein: CASSAGGTLDEQYF.

The rearrangement uses TRBV19 and TRBJ1-2, with 9 bases aligning to TRBD1. The CDR3 covers 15 residues. In germline, CDR1 is LNHDA, CDR2 SQIVND (reference sequence). Trimming removed 6 bases from V and 4 bases from J; junction bases left unmatched: 9. This chain's CDR3 is CASSLLTGGSYGYTF. DNA of the CDR3: TGTGCCAGTAGCCTCCTCACAGGGGGCAGCTATGGCTACACCTTC.